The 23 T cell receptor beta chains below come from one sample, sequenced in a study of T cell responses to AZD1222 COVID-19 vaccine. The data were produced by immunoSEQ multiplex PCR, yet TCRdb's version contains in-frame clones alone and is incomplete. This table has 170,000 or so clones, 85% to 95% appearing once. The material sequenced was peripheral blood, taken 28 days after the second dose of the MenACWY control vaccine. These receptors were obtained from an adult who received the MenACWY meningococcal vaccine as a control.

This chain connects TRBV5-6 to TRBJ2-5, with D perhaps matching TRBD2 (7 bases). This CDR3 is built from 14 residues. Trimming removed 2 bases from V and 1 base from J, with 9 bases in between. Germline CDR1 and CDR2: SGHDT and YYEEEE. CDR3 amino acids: CASSFRGGQETQYF. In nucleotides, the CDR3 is TGTGCCAGCAGCTTTAGGGGGGGCCAAGAGACCCAGTACTTC.

CDR3 residues: CASSPGGGFTDTQYF. DNA of the CDR3: TGTGCCAGCAGTCCCGGGGGGGGTTTCACAGATACGCAGTATTTT. This rearrangement joins TRBV7-9 to TRBJ2-3, with TRBD2 matching over 8 bases. The CDR3 extends over 15 amino acids. Trimming at V came to 6 bases and at J to 2 bases, leaving 7 bases not matched to a gene. Germline lookup yields CDR1 SEHNR and CDR2 FQNEAQ (reference sequence).

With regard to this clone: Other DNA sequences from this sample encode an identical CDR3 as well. The CDR3 is CASSLDRGNQPQHF. The DNA of the CDR3 is TGTGCCAGCAGCCTGGACAGGGGCAATCAGCCCCAGCATTTT. V usage is TRBV7-9 and J usage is TRBJ1-5; 8 bases agree with TRBD1. The CDR3 spans 14 residues. Germline loops: CDR1 SEHNR, CDR2 FQNEAQ (reference sequence). J lost 2 bases, V lost 5 bases, and 2 bases had no gene match.

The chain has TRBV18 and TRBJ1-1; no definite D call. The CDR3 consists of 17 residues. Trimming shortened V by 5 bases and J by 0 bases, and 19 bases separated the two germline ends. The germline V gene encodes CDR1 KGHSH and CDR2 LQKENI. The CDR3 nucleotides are TGTGCCAGCTCAGCAATGGCTCTTGGACGGATGAACACTGAAGCTTTCTTT. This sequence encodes CASSAMALGRMNTEAFF.

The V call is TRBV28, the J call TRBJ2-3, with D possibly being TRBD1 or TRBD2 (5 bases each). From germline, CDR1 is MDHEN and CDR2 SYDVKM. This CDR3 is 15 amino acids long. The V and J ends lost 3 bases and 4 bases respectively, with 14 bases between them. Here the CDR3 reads CASSLAGMRADTQYF. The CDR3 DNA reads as TGTGCCAGCAGTTTGGCAGGGATGAGGGCAGATACGCAGTATTTT.

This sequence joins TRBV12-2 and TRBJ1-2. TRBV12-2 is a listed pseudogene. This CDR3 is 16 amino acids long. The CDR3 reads CASRLDLGERDYGYTF. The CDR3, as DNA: TGTGCAAGTCGCTTAGACTTGGGAGAGAGAGACTATGGCTACACCTTC.

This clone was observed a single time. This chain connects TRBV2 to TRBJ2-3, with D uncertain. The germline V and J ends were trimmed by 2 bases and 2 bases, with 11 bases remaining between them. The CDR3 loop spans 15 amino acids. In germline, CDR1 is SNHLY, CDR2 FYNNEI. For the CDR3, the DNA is TGTGCCAGCAGTGAAACTCGGCAGAACACAGATACGCAGTATTTT. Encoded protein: CASSETRQNTDTQYF. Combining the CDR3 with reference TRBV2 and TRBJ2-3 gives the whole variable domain EPEVTQTPSHQVTQMGQEVILRCVPISNHLYFYWYRQILGQKVEFLVSFYNNEISEKSEIFDDQFSVERPDGSNFTLKIRSTKLEDSAMYFCASSETRQNTDTQYFGPGTRLTVL.

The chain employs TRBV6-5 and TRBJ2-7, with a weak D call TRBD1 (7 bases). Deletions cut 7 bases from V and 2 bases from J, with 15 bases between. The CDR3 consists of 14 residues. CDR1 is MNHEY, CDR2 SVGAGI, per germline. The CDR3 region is CASKEPGGTYEQYF. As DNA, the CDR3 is TGTGCCAGCAAGGAGCCAGGGGGGACCTACGAGCAGTACTTC.

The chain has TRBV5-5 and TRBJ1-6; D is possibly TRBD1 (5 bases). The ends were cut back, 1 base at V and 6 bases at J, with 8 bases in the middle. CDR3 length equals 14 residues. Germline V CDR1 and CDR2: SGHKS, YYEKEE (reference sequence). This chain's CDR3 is CASSLPGRNSPLHF. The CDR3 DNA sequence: TGTGCCAGCAGCTTGCCAGGGCGTAATTCACCCCTCCACTTT.

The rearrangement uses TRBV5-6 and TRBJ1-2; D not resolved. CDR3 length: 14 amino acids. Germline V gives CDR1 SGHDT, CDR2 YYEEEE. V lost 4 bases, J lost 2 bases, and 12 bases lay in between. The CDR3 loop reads CASSRTGPNYGYTF. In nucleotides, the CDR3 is TGTGCCAGCAGCCGGACTGGGCCCAACTATGGCTACACCTTC.

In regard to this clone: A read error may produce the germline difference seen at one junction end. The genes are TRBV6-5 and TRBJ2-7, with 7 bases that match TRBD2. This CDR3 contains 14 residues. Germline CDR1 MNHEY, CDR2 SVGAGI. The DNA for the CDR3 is TGTGCCAGCAGTTGGGGGGGTCTCTCCAACGAGCAGTACTTC. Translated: CASSWGGLSNEQYF.

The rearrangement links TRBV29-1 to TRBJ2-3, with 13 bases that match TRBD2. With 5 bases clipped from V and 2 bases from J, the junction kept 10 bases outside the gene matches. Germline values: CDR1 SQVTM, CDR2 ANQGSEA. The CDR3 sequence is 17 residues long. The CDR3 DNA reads TGCAGCGTTCGGGGTATAGGGACTAGCGGGGCCACAGATACGCAGTATTTT. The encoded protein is CSVRGIGTSGATDTQYF.

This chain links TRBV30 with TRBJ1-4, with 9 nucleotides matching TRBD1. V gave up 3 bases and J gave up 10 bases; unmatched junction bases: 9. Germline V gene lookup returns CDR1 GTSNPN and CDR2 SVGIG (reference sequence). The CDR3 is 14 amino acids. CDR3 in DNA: TGTGCCTGGAGCTACAGGGGGCCCGCGCCAAAACTGTTTTTT. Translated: CAWSYRGPAPKLFF.

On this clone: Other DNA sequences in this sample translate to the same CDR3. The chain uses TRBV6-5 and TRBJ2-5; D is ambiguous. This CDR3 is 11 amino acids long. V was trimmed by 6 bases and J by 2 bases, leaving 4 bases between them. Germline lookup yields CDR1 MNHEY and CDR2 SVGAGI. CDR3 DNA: TGTGCCAGCAGGGTGCAAGAGACCCAGTACTTC. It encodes CASRVQETQYF.

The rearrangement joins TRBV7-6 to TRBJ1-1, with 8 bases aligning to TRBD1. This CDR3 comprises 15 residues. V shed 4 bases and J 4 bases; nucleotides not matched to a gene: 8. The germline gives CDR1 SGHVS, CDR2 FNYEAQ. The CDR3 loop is CASSYNRGVGTEAFF. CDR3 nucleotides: TGTGCCAGCAGCTACAACAGGGGGGTGGGCACTGAAGCTTTCTTT.

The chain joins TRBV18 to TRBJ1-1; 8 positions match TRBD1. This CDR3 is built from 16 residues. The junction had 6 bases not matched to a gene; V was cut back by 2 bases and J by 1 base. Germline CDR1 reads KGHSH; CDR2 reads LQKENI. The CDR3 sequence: CASSPSGGVGNTEAFF. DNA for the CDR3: TGTGCCAGCTCACCATCAGGGGGCGTAGGGAACACTGAAGCTTTCTTT.

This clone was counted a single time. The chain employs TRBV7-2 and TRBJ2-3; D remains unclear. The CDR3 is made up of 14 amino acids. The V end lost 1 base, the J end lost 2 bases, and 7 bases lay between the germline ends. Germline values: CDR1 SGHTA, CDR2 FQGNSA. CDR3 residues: CASSLVGITDTQYF. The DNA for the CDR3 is TGTGCCAGCAGCTTAGTGGGGATCACAGATACGCAGTATTTT. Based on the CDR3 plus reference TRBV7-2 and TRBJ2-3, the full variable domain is GAGVSQSPSNKVTEKGKDVELRCDPISGHTALYWYRQSLGQGLEFLIYFQGNSAPDKSGLPSDRFSAERTGGSVSTLTIQRTQQEDSAVYLCASSLVGITDTQYFGPGTRLTVL.

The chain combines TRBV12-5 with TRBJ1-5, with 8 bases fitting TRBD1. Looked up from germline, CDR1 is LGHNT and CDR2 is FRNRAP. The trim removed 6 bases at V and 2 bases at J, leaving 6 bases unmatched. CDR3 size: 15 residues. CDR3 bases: TGTGCTAGTGGCCGCGGACAGGGCGGCAATCAGCCCCAGCATTTT. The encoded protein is CASGRGQGGNQPQHF.

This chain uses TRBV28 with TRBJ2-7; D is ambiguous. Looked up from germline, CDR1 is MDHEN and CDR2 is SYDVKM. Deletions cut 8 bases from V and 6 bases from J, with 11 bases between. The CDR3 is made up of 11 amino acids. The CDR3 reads CASSNPFEQYF. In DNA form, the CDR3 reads TGTGCCAGCTCGAACCCCTTCGAGCAGTACTTC. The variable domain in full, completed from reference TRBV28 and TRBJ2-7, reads DVKVTQSSRYLVKRTGEKVFLECVQDMDHENMFWYRQDPGLGLRLIYFSYDVKMKEKGDIPEGYSVSREKKERFSLILESASTNQTSMYLCASSNPFEQYFGPGTRLTVT.

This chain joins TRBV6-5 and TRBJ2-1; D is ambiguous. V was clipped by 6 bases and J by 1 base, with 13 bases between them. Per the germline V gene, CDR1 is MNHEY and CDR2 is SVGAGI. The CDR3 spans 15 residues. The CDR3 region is CASSREDRSYNEQFF. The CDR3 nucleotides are TGTGCCAGCAGCCGTGAGGACCGGTCCTACAATGAGCAGTTCTTC.

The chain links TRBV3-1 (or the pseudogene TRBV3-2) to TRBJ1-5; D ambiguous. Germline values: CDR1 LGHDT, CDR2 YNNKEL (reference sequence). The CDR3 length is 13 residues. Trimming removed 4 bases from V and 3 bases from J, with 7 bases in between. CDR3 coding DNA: TGTGCCAGCAGCCCAGGAATCAATCAGCCCCAGCATTTT. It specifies CASSPGINQPQHF.

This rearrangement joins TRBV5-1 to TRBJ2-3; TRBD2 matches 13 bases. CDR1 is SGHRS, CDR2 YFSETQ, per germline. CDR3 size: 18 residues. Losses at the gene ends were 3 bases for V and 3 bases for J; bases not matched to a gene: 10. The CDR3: CASSSGRLAGGSTDTQYF. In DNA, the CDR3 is TGCGCCAGCAGCTCCGGAAGACTAGCGGGGGGATCTACAGATACGCAGTATTTT.

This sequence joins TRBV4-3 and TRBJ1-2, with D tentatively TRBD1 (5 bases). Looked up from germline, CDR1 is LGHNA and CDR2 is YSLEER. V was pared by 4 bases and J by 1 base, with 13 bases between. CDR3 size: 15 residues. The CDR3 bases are TGCGCCAGCAGCCCTCTCGACAGTCTTAACTATGGCTACACCTTC. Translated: CASSPLDSLNYGYTF.